This T cell receptor beta chain was retrieved from a study of blood T cell repertoires in COVID-19. Looking at the study overall: Material from acute and convalescent COVID-19 was sourced from the United States, Italy and Spain.

The CDR3 length is 14 residues. J was trimmed by 7 bases and V by 7 bases; bases with no gene match: 11. Germline CDR1 reads MNHEY; CDR2 reads SMNVEV (reference sequence). This clone has just one count. This table comes from immunoSEQ multiplex PCR, and its TCRdb copy is limited to in-frame clones, with some not included. Found here are about 210,000 clones, about four fifths of them singletons; the top ten hold about 7%. Specimen: peripheral blood. This receptor was identified in a man between 60 and 75 years old with acute or convalescent COVID-19. This chain links TRBV27 with TRBJ1-2; 8 nucleotides agree with TRBD1. The DNA of the CDR3 is TGTGCCAGCAAGCAACAGGGGGTAGAGGGTGGCTACACCTTC. This encodes CASKQQGVEGGYTF.